This TCR beta chain was retrieved from a study of T cells in Graves' hyperthyroidism and ophthalmopathy. Amplification yielded TCR beta CDR3 regions, with RNA transcripts as the source. Researchers ran a first-round RT-PCR on the TCR CDR3 using the HTBI primer set. TCRdb reanalysed the multiplex PCR reads using MiXCR and keeps one entry per CDR3 protein. The sample records about 530,000 distinct CDR3 sequences, 15% to 20% being singletons. V lost 7 bases, J lost 6 bases, and 5 bases stayed unmatched. Germline V gene data show CDR1 as MNHNS and CDR2 as SASEGT. This CDR3 spans 13 amino acids. The V gene is TRBV6-1, the J gene TRBJ2-7; 11 nucleotides match TRBD1. Sequenced material: blood. This TCR was sampled from a woman in her late teens or twenties with Graves' ophthalmopathy. Written as DNA, the CDR3 is TGTGCCAGCACCGGGACAGGGGGGTCCGAGCAGTACTTC. Its protein product is CASTGTGGSEQYF.